Detailed here is one T cell receptor (beta chain). The antigen is unknown. Germline is not matched at one junction end, which may reflect a read error. This entry is derived from a study of cytomegalovirus exposure and HLA in healthy donors. The PCR contained 60 Vbeta and 13 Jbeta primers. Clones were sequenced by immunoSEQ multiplex PCR, and TCRdb holds only the in-frame ones, with some missing. The table lists around 100,000 clones, approximately 87% of them singletons, with roughly 2.6% in the top ten. Findings and limits, study-wide: V- and J-gene trimming of TCR beta was linked (in a later analysis) to a missense DCLRE1C variant. Some public TCRs appeared in many individuals, while most sequences were rare.

The germline V gene has CDR1 SSHAT and CDR2 FNYEAQ (reference sequence). This CDR3 contains 15 residues. V usage is TRBV7-7 and J usage is TRBJ2-5; no clear D. Sequencing input: PBMCs. The receptor comes from a man between 40 and 49 years old in good health and CMV-seronegative. Here the CDR3 reads CASSLGPHASRTQYF. CDR3 in DNA: TGTGCTAGCAGCTTAGGTCCCCACGCATCGAGAACCCAGTACTTC.